Included here is one T cell receptor (beta chain) sequence, with context. This sample is drawn from a study of T cell changes during pregnancy in multiple sclerosis. Measured with immunoSEQ multiplex PCR; TCRdb has only the in-frame clones, and not every one. Of about 81,000 clones in the sample, around 93% were seen once. V trimming: 7 bases; J trimming: 5 bases; junction bases outside the gene matches: 9. Germline CDR1 reads SNHLY; CDR2 reads FYNNEI. This CDR3 contains 15 residues. This TCR was sampled from a female donor in good health, enrolled as a control in a pregnancy study. The sample here was peripheral blood, taken in the third trimester of pregnancy. This sequence joins TRBV2 and TRBJ2-2; 8 bases are shared with TRBD1. In DNA form, the CDR3 reads TGTGCCAGCACCGATGGACAGGGACGGACCGGGGAGCTGTTTTTT. This gives the protein CASTDGQGRTGELFF.